One and the same sample provided the 5 T cell receptor beta chains below, sequenced in a study of cytomegalovirus exposure and HLA in healthy donors. It was with 60 Vbeta and 13 Jbeta primers that the PCR ran. TCRdb's table, derived via immunoSEQ multiplex PCR, lists solely in-frame clones and lacks some. This repertoire includes about 42,000 clones. The sequencing sample was made of PBMCs. These receptors originate from a man aged 30-40 years in good health and CMV-seronegative.

This chain joins TRBV2 and TRBJ2-1; 9 bases fit TRBD2. The ends lost 3 bases at V and 1 base at J; junction bases unmatched: 7. In germline, CDR1 is SNHLY, CDR2 FYNNEI. The CDR3 contains 17 residues. The CDR3 nucleotides are TGTGCCAGCAGTGACGCTGTCCTAGCGGGGTCCTACAATGAGCAGTTCTTC. It yields the protein CASSDAVLAGSYNEQFF.

J is TRBJ1-2 and V is TRBV7-2; 9 bases agree with TRBD1. CDR1 and CDR2 from the germline V gene are SGHTA and FQGNSA. V was pared by 5 bases and J by 3 bases, with 13 bases of the junction left unmatched. The CDR3 is 17 amino acids. CDR3 DNA sequence: TGTGCCAGCAGCCCGGGAGCGGGACAGGGTATCGACTATGGCTACACCTTC. Protein sequence: CASSPGAGQGIDYGYTF.

This chain connects TRBV30 to TRBJ2-7; D possibly corresponds to TRBD1 (6 bases). Germline V gene data show CDR1 as GTSNPN and CDR2 as SVGIG (reference sequence). V shed 0 bases and J shed 4 bases, with 16 bases lying between them. The CDR3 is 15 residues long. CDR3 amino acids: CAWSVGQGLRYEQYF. CDR3 bases: TGTGCCTGGAGTGTAGGGCAGGGGCTAAGATACGAGCAGTACTTC.

This sequence joins TRBV9 and TRBJ2-7, with 9 nucleotides matching TRBD2. The J segment lost 5 bases and the V segment lost 4 bases, leaving 7 bases of the junction unmatched. The CDR3 runs to 14 residues. CDR1 is SGDLS and CDR2 is YYNGEE in the germline V gene. The CDR3 sequence is CASSFSGSSDEQYF. The CDR3 DNA reads TGTGCCAGCAGCTTTAGCGGGAGCTCGGACGAGCAGTACTTC.

V and J are TRBV10-3 and TRBJ1-6, with D possibly TRBD1 on 5 matching bases. The CDR3 spans 13 residues. Trimming cost V 6 bases and J 6 bases, with 9 bases left between them. CDR1 ENHRY and CDR2 SYGVKD come from the germline V gene. The CDR3 spells CAIRGGGNSPLHF. In DNA, the CDR3 is TGTGCCATCAGGGGGGGTGGTAATTCACCCCTCCACTTT.